This TCR beta chain was sequenced during a study of T cell responses to AZD1222 COVID-19 vaccine. Study outcomes and limitations: Reportedly, nearly half of unique spike TCRs recognized epitopes outside B.1.351/B.1.1.7 mutations. Receipt of two AZD1222 doses was followed by a rise in Spike-specific TCR breadth and depth.

The CDR3 contains 14 residues. Trimming pared 1 base from V and 7 bases from J, leaving 14 bases between. CDR1 is SGHRS, CDR2 YFSETQ, per germline. The table came from immunoSEQ multiplex PCR; TCRdb's copy has only in-frame clones and leaves some out. The sample lists under 250,000 clones; 85% to 95% were seen once. On this clone: Its antigen is not identified.

The sample here was peripheral blood, taken on day 0 of MenACWY control vaccination. This clonotype originated in an adult in good health. This chain connects TRBV5-1 to TRBJ1-1; D not resolved. The CDR3 nucleotides are TGCGCCAGCAGCTTGAGTTCCCAACAATTTGAAGCTTTCTTT. Translated, it gives CASSLSSQQFEAFF.